This TCR beta chain was found in a study of response to subunit inactivated influenza vaccine. Study results and limitations: Authors suggested each seasonal flu vaccination may recruit only limited numbers of new T cells.

MiXCR, run by TCRdb on the RT-PCR reads, gives a single entry per CDR3 protein. The data contain around 760,000 distinct CDR3 sequences, around 14% of them seen just once; the ten biggest clones take up approximately 6.5%. On this clonotype itself: Antigen: not known.

V lost 6 bases, J lost 2 bases, and 11 bases lay in between. CDR3 size: 14 residues. Germline CDR1 reads SGHAT; CDR2 reads FQNNGV. The starting material was PBMCs from blood, obtained 14 to 15 days before vaccination. The receptor comes from a man between 45 and 60 years old who received an inactivated influenza vaccine. The chain couples TRBV11-2 to TRBJ1-3; possibly TRBD1 for D (6 bases). The CDR3 loop is CASRYWTAGNTIYF. DNA of the CDR3: TGTGCCAGCAGGTACTGGACAGCTGGAAACACCATATATTTT.